Below, 14 T cell receptor beta chains from the same sample are listed, as sequenced in a study of T cell changes during pregnancy in multiple sclerosis. Clones were read by immunoSEQ multiplex PCR, and TCRdb kept only the in-frame ones, dropping some. The data hold approximately 30,000 clones, with 75% to 95% observed a single time. The material sequenced was CD8+ T cells from peripheral blood mononuclear cells, taken in the second trimester of pregnancy. These receptor sequences come from a female donor in good health, enrolled as a control in a pregnancy study.

The chain links TRBV9 to TRBJ2-7; TRBD2 is a possible D gene (5 bases). This CDR3 is built from 14 residues. The germline V gene has CDR1 SGDLS and CDR2 YYNGEE. The V and J ends lost 0 bases and 5 bases respectively, with 12 bases between them. The CDR3 DNA follows: TGTGCCAGCAGCGTAGCCGGGGATGGCGACGAGCAGTACTTC. Amino acid sequence: CASSVAGDGDEQYF.

The rearrangement uses TRBV27 and TRBJ2-7; the match to TRBD2 covers 8 bases. Germline CDR1 reads MNHEY; CDR2 reads SMNVEV (reference sequence). V lost 3 bases to trimming and J lost 1 base; unmatched junction nucleotides: 2. CDR3 length: 14 amino acids. In nucleotides, the CDR3 is TGTGCCAGCAGTTTTAGCGGGGAGTCCTACGAGCAGTACTTC. Protein product: CASSFSGESYEQYF.

The gene calls are TRBV4-3 and TRBJ2-5; perhaps TRBD2 as D (6 bases). Trimming pared 3 bases from V and 9 bases from J, leaving 14 bases between. The CDR3 has 13 residues. CDR1 is LGHNA, CDR2 YSLEER, per germline. This chain's CDR3 is CASSQGLAGAQYF. The CDR3 nucleotides read TGCGCCAGCAGCCAGGGACTCGCTGGGGCCCAGTACTTC.

This clone came up once. The genes are TRBV7-9 and TRBJ2-1; 13 nucleotides match TRBD2. Germline V gives CDR1 SEHNR, CDR2 FQNEAQ (reference sequence). V shed 4 bases and J 3 bases; nucleotides not matched to a gene: 9. This CDR3 spans 18 amino acids. The CDR3 bases are TGTGCCAGCAGCTCGACTAGCGGGGGGTCTAGGATCTACAATGAGCAGTTCTTC. Translated, it gives CASSSTSGGSRIYNEQFF.

V is TRBV5-1 and J is TRBJ2-1; perhaps TRBD2 as D (6 bases). Looked up from germline, CDR1 is SGHRS and CDR2 is YFSETQ. Trimming cost V 0 bases and J 0 bases, with 13 bases left between them. The CDR3 loop spans 17 amino acids. The DNA of the CDR3 is TGCGCCAGCAGCTTGGCCGACGGGGGAATCTCCTACAATGAGCAGTTCTTC. This encodes CASSLADGGISYNEQFF.

V is TRBV2 and J is TRBJ2-7; 8 nucleotides match TRBD1. The trim removed 6 bases at V and 4 bases at J, leaving 5 bases unmatched. Germline CDR1 is SNHLY and CDR2 is FYNNEI. The CDR3 has 13 residues. CDR3 coding DNA: TGTGCCAGCAGGGCCGGGACAGGTTACGAGCAGTACTTC. Protein sequence: CASRAGTGYEQYF.

The chain combines TRBV6-6 with TRBJ2-1, with TRBD2 identical over 9 bases. Germline assignment: CDR1 MNHNY and CDR2 SVGAGI (reference sequence). The V gene end was trimmed by 0 bases and the J gene end by 4 bases; junction bases not matched to a gene: 4. This CDR3 spans 16 amino acids. The DNA for the CDR3 is TGTGCCAGCAGTTACTCAGGCGGGGGGGGTTACAATGAGCAGTTCTTC. It encodes CASSYSGGGGYNEQFF.

This chain joins TRBV27 and TRBJ2-7; D might be TRBD1 (6 bases). CDR1 is MNHEY, CDR2 SMNVEV, per germline (reference sequence). Trimming shortened V by 4 bases and J by 5 bases, and 15 bases separated the two germline ends. This CDR3 has 14 amino acids. The CDR3 region is CASSSLTGTHEQYF. The CDR3 DNA follows: TGTGCCAGCAGTTCCCTCACCGGGACACACGAGCAGTACTTC.

V usage is TRBV6-1 and J usage is TRBJ1-1; 9 bases align to TRBD1. The V segment lost 4 bases and the J segment 4 bases; nucleotides outside the gene matches: 1. This CDR3 comprises 13 residues. Germline-derived CDR1 and CDR2 are MNHNS and SASEGT. This chain's CDR3 is CASSVTGGTEAFF. The CDR3 DNA reads TGTGCCAGCAGTGTGACAGGGGGCACTGAAGCTTTCTTT.

The chain carries TRBV2 and TRBJ1-2; tentatively, D is TRBD1 (6 bases). Per germline, CDR1 SNHLY and CDR2 FYNNEI. V lost 11 bases, J lost 4 bases, and 14 bases lay in between. The CDR3 contains 12 residues. The CDR3 loop reads CARQGTSYGYTF. CDR3 nucleotide sequence: TGTGCCCGGCAGGGGACATCCTATGGCTACACCTTC.

The chain employs TRBV9 and TRBJ1-6; tentative D call: TRBD1 (5 bases). The V end lost 4 bases, the J end lost 8 bases, and 16 bases lay between the germline ends. This CDR3 spans 15 amino acids. The germline CDR1 and CDR2 sequences are SGDLS and YYNGEE. CDR3 in DNA: TGTGCCAGCAGCCTATCGTGGGACTCGTATTCACCCCTCCACTTT. Protein sequence: CASSLSWDSYSPLHF.

The chain combines TRBV5-6 with TRBJ2-7; 11 bases fit TRBD1. V lost 4 bases to trimming and J lost 4 bases; unmatched junction nucleotides: 10. The CDR3 spans 16 residues. Germline CDR1 SGHDT, CDR2 YYEEEE. In DNA, the CDR3 is TGTGCCAGCAGCCCTGGGGTTGGACAGGGGGCGTACGAGCAGTACTTC. The encoded protein is CASSPGVGQGAYEQYF.

V is TRBV9 and J is TRBJ2-1; the match to TRBD2 covers 7 bases. The CDR3 length is 14 residues. Unmatched junction bases numbered 6, after V lost 0 bases and J lost 9 bases. In germline, CDR1 is SGDLS, CDR2 YYNGEE. This chain's CDR3 is CASSVVSGFGEQFF. Written as DNA, the CDR3 is TGTGCCAGCAGCGTAGTTAGCGGGTTCGGTGAGCAGTTCTTC.

V and J are TRBV6-1 and TRBJ1-6; 7 bases line up with TRBD1. The length of the CDR3 is 16 residues. The germline CDR1 and CDR2 sequences are MNHNS and SASEGT. The V gene end was trimmed by 1 base and the J gene end by 5 bases; junction bases not matched to a gene: 5. Written as DNA, the CDR3 is TGTGCCAGCAGTGAAGAAACAGGGGCCGATAATTCACCCCTCCACTTT. Translated: CASSEETGADNSPLHF.